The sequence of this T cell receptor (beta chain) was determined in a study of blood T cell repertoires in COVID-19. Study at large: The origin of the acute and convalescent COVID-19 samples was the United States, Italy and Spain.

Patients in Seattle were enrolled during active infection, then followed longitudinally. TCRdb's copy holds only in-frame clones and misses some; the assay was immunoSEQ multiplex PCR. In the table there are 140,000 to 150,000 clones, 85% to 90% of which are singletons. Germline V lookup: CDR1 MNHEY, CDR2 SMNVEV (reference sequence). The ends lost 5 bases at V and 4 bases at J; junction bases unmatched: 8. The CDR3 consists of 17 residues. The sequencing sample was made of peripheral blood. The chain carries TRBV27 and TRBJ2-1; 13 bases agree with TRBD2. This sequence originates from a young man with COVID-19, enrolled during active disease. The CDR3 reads CASSGLAGVKIYNEQFF. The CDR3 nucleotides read TGTGCCAGCAGTGGACTAGCGGGAGTCAAAATTTACAATGAGCAGTTCTTC.